This passage covers 5 T cell receptor beta chains from one sample sequenced in a study of blood T cell repertoires in COVID-19 (dated by TCRdb to 2019 to 2021). Library construction relied on the immunoSEQ multiplex PCR assay. This is the immuneACCESS table as TCRdb keeps it, with only in-frame sequences that have V and J called. A part of the clones is gone; compared with another copy, unresolved V genes explain less than half, and the rest is unexplained. Recorded for this sample are around 220,000 clones; around nine tenths of them occurred a single time. The ten largest clones capture 1.4% to 1.5% of the sample. Sequencing was done on a sample of peripheral blood. These receptors all come from a man younger than 35 with active or convalescent COVID-19.

This clone turned up a few times. The rearrangement uses TRBV27 and TRBJ1-5; D is ambiguous. Germline assignment: CDR1 MNHEY and CDR2 SMNVEV (reference sequence). V gave up 5 bases and J gave up 0 bases, with 11 bases separating them. The CDR3 is 15 amino acids. The CDR3 coding sequence is TGTGCCAGCAGTAGACTGCCAAATAGCAATCAGCCCCAGCATTTT. This codes for CASSRLPNSNQPQHF.

This clone has ten or more counts. This chain joins TRBV4-1 and TRBJ1-5, with D perhaps matching TRBD1 (6 bases). Trimming pared 4 bases from V and 5 bases from J, leaving 12 bases between. CDR1 and CDR2 from the germline V gene are MGHRA and YSYEKL. The CDR3 covers 14 residues. This CDR3 is CASSPPGTYQPQHF. CDR3 coding DNA: TGCGCCAGCAGCCCTCCAGGGACATATCAGCCCCAGCATTTT.

V is TRBV6-5 and J is TRBJ1-2; TRBD1 might be the D (6 bases). This CDR3 spans 15 amino acids. The V gene lost 2 bases and the J gene lost 4 bases, with 14 bases spanning the gap. Germline CDR1 reads MNHEY; CDR2 reads SVGAGI. The DNA of the CDR3 is TGTGCCAGCAGTTACCACAGGGCAGGCAGCTATGGCTACACCTTC. Translated, it gives CASSYHRAGSYGYTF.

V usage is TRBV5-1 and J usage is TRBJ2-1; the match to TRBD2 covers 8 bases. The CDR3 extends over 16 amino acids. The V gene's germline CDR1 is SGHRS and CDR2 YFSETQ. V lost 0 bases, J lost 4 bases, and 6 bases stayed unmatched. The CDR3 is CASSLDWGLGYNEQFF. In DNA, the CDR3 is TGCGCCAGCAGCTTGGATTGGGGACTAGGGTACAATGAGCAGTTCTTC.

This clone was seen more than once but under ten times. CDR3 in DNA: TGTGCCAGCAGCCAAGTTTTAGGGGGCACTGAAGCTTTCTTT. Its translation is CASSQVLGGTEAFF. The chain is built from TRBV14 and TRBJ1-1; D might be TRBD1 (6 bases). The germline V gene has CDR1 SGHDN and CDR2 FVKESK. Trimming stripped 1 base from V and 4 bases from J, with 10 bases between. The CDR3 is made up of 14 amino acids.